A selection of T cell receptor beta chains follows, all from one sample in a study of shared clonotypes between healthy human individuals. The assay was immunoSEQ multiplex PCR, and TCRdb's table has in-frame clones only and misses some. The sample holds 2 million to 3 million clones, 80% to 95% seen once. Sequenced sample: naive CD4+ T cells from PBMCs. The receptor set was obtained from a man younger than 35 in good health. Some clones in this sample may be carry-over from other donors' samples. CDR3s leave out the opening cysteine and the closing phenylalanine or tryptophan. A D gene is named only where the DNA matches it firmly. Size is omitted from some rows. Given values are once, few, many or a class for expanded clones.

TRBV29-1	TRBD2	.	TRBJ2-3	SVRSSGATDTQY
TRBV7-8	.	.	TRBJ2-2	ASSLGRGGTGELF
TRBV5-1	.	.	TRBJ2-5	ASSHREPQETQY
TRBV5-1	.	.	TRBJ2-1	ASSLGFGAYNEQF
TRBV14	.	.	TRBJ2-3	ASSQDPSSTDTQY
TRBV28	.	.	TRBJ1-1	ASSSPIGGGHTEAF
TRBV7-2	.	.	TRBJ2-2	ASRNSGAGELF
TRBV5-6	TRBD2	.	TRBJ2-3	ASSLYSGRASDTQY
TRBV7-7	.	.	TRBJ2-3	ASSLSGLHTQY
TRBV2	.	.	TRBJ2-3	ASSGSGKGTDTQY
TRBV14	.	.	TRBJ2-5	ASSPIYGETQY
TRBV6-5	TRBD1	.	TRBJ1-3	ASMDRGVGNTIY
TRBV7-2	.	.	TRBJ2-7	ASSPQRDTQTY
TRBV4-1	TRBD2	.	TRBJ2-4	ASSPGLAGGIAKNIQY
TRBV7-2	.	.	TRBJ2-5	ASSRDRGETQY
TRBV10-3	TRBD2	.	TRBJ2-1	AISGLGTSGRTSYNEQF
TRBV28	.	once	TRBJ1-2	ASSTRFSSGYT
TRBV30	.	.	TRBJ1-1	AWSVLFSMNTEAF
TRBV2	TRBD2	once	TRBJ2-1	ASSGLPWLTSGNNEQF
TRBV10-2	.	.	TRBJ1-1	ASSGSGGVSNTEAF
TRBV4-1	.	.	TRBJ2-5	ASSLSRGRQETQY
TRBV2	.	.	TRBJ2-3	ASSDRLSTQY
TRBV4-2	.	.	TRBJ1-5	ASSLERGAGLSNQPQH
TRBV9	TRBD2	.	TRBJ2-1	ASSVIAGETNEQF
TRBV5-1	TRBD2	.	TRBJ2-1	ASSFPHGRVDNEQF
TRBV2	TRBD2	.	TRBJ2-3	ASTGAGAADTQY
TRBV28	TRBD2	.	TRBJ2-1	ASSRKETSGPWGQNEQF
TRBV11-2	.	.	TRBJ2-3	ASSQERGDTQY
TRBV6-1	TRBD1	.	TRBJ2-5	ASGQGFFQETQY
TRBV5-1	.	.	TRBJ2-5	ASSSPTGQETQY
TRBV7-9	.	.	TRBJ2-5	ASSSGETQY
TRBV7-2	.	.	TRBJ2-7	ASSKRDRAYEQY
TRBV5-1	TRBD2	.	TRBJ2-1	ASSRPGLAGGNEQF
TRBV7-9	.	.	TRBJ2-4	ASSLSGHGNIQY
TRBV5-1	.	.	TRBJ2-3	ASSSGDTDTQY
TRBV19	.	.	TRBJ1-1	ASSIGSVNTEAF
TRBV7-9	TRBD2	.	TRBJ2-1	ASLPLLGTSEDNEQF
TRBV11-3	.	.	TRBJ2-3	ASSLGGTDTQY
TRBV9	.	.	TRBJ2-3	ASSSDQTSGDTQY
TRBV10-3	.	.	TRBJ2-1	AIGVKFRQGLGNEQF
TRBV28	TRBD2	.	TRBJ2-1	ASSPHGGAPYNEQF
TRBV7-3	.	.	TRBJ2-2	ASSYYTGELF
TRBV9	.	.	TRBJ2-3	ATGIGADTDTQY
TRBV4-3	.	once	TRBJ2-1	ASSQDLVINEQF
TRBV9	TRBD2	.	TRBJ2-2	ASSVTSSGSGGELF
TRBV7-9	.	.	TRBJ1-4	ASSPGRGEKLF